This section outlines one T cell receptor beta chain sequence together with its context. What it binds is unknown. The data were obtained in a study of graft-versus-host responses after intestinal transplantation. This CDR3 spans 14 amino acids. With 4 bases removed from V and 9 bases from J, the gap between germline ends came to 16 bases. Germline V gives CDR1 SEHNR, CDR2 FQNEAQ (reference sequence). The protocol was immunoSEQ multiplex PCR, while the TCRdb copy is restricted to in-frame clones and leaves out a portion. The sample contains fewer than 130,000 clones, over 85% of which appear only once.

The receptor was isolated from a human donor who received an intestinal transplant. The chain combines TRBV7-9 with TRBJ1-5; D remains unclear. The sample here was unstimulated CD8+ T cells sorted from spleen or lymph node cells, taken before intestinal transplant. The CDR3 loop is CASSSGLSRGPQHF. The CDR3 coding sequence is TGTGCCAGCAGCTCCGGGCTCTCCCGCGGGCCCCAGCATTTT.